One sample yielded the 7 T cell receptor beta chains listed below, sequenced in a study of preoperative IRX-2 immunotherapy in early breast cancer. Described treatment: preoperative locoregional IRX-2 cytokine immunotherapy. Generated by immunoSEQ multiplex PCR, the TCRdb table keeps only in-frame clones and is missing some. Of around 43,000 clones listed, roughly 80% were seen once; the top ten hold approximately 1%. The material sequenced was tumor tissue, taken after IRX-2 immunotherapy. The receptor set was obtained from a human donor with breast cancer.

J is TRBJ2-7 and V is TRBV6-8; 7 bases match TRBD1. Germline V gene data show CDR1 as MNHGY and CDR2 as SAAAGT. CDR3 length equals 13 residues. The J segment lost 6 bases and the V segment lost 2 bases, leaving 4 bases of the junction unmatched. The chain's CDR3 is CASSYDRVREQYF. The CDR3 region has the DNA TGTGCCAGCAGTTACGACAGGGTACGCGAGCAGTACTTC.

The J gene is TRBJ2-2, the V gene TRBV18; D unclear. Germline CDR1 KGHSH, CDR2 LQKENI. V shed 8 bases and J shed 4 bases, with 8 bases lying between them. CDR3 length: 12 amino acids. CDR3 loop: CASLRSTGELFF. In nucleotides, the CDR3 is TGTGCCAGCCTYAGGAGCACCGGGGAGCTGTTTTTT.

A few counts support this clone. The chain links TRBV5-1 to TRBJ2-3, with D unclear. The CDR3 contains 14 residues. Trimming pared 0 bases from V and 4 bases from J, leaving 9 bases between. CDR1 and CDR2 from the germline V gene are SGHRS and YFSETQ. CDR3 in amino acids: CASSLVSQADTQYF. CDR3 nucleotide sequence: TGCGCCAGCAGCTTGGTCAGTCAGGCAGATACGCAGTATTTT.

This chain joins TRBV6-8 and TRBJ2-1; 11 bases are shared with TRBD2. Germline CDR1 reads MNHGY; CDR2 reads SAAAGT. This CDR3 has 15 amino acids. V trimming: 5 bases; J trimming: 8 bases; junction bases outside the gene matches: 8. The CDR3 DNA is TGTGCCAGCAGTGCATACCCGACTAGCGGGGATGAGCAGTTCTTC. Translated: CASSAYPTSGDEQFF.

The chain couples TRBV7-6 to TRBJ2-7; D unclear. Germline loops: CDR1 SGHVS, CDR2 FNYEAQ. V shed 1 base and J shed 7 bases, with 17 bases lying between them. The CDR3 loop spans 15 amino acids. The CDR3 nucleotides read TGTGCCAGCAGCTTAGGCGAAGAGAACGATTTAGAGCAGTACTTC. Translating gives CASSLGEENDLEQYF.

This chain links TRBV7-6 with TRBJ2-2; 9 bases are a match to TRBD1. The CDR3 runs 15 residues. Germline CDR1 reads SGHVS; CDR2 reads FNYEAQ. Trimming at V came to 5 bases and at J to 5 bases, leaving 6 bases not matched to a gene. The CDR3 protein is CASSPTGGQTGELFF. The CDR3, as DNA: TGTGCCAGCAGCCCGACAGGGGGTCAGACCGGGGAGCTGTTTTTT.

This chain uses TRBV6-8 with TRBJ1-5; D ambiguous. Germline-derived CDR1 and CDR2 are MNHGY and SAAAGT. This CDR3 comprises 14 residues. V shed 2 bases and J shed 4 bases, with 9 bases lying between them. CDR3 loop: CASSYQDGNQPQHF. Here the CDR3 DNA reads TGTGCCAGCAGTTACCAGGACGGAAATCAGCCCCAGCATTTT.